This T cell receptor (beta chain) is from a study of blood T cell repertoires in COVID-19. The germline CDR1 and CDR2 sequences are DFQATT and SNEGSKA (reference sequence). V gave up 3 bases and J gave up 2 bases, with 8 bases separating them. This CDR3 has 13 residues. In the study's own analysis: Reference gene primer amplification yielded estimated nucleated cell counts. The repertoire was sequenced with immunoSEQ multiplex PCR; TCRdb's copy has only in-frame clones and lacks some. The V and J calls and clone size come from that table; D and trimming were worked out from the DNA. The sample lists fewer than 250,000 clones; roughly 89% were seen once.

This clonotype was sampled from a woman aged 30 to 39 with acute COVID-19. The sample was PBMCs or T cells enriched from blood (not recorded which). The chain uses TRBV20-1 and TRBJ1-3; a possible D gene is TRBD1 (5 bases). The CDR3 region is CSASGGAGNTIYF. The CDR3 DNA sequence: TGCAGTGCTAGTGGGGGGGCTGGAAACACCATATATTTT.